This T cell receptor (beta chain) comes out of a study of T cells in Graves' hyperthyroidism and ophthalmopathy. Findings of the study overall: Most thyroid clonotypes that were expanded above 0.001 also turned up in blood.

This clonotype was seen many times. As yet, its antigen is unknown. The CDR3 has 14 residues. The germline V gene encodes CDR1 KGHDR and CDR2 SFDVKD. Trimming cost V 3 bases and J 2 bases, with 7 bases left between them. Researchers amplified the TCR beta CDR3 regions from RNA transcripts. In the first-round RT-PCR of the TCR CDR3, the HTBI primer set was used. TCRdb re-called the multiplex PCR reads through MiXCR, storing one row per CDR3 protein. Counted here are approximately 430,000 distinct CDR3 sequences, approximately 14% occurring once; the ten biggest clones make up 12% to 15%. Among the patients, aged 18 to 65, hyperthyroidism was newly diagnosed and had lasted under 2 months. Uncontrolled infections, other autoimmune diseases, pregnancy or lactation led to exclusion of patients. Diagnoses rested on clinical symptoms, serum thyroxine and TRAb, thyroid ultrasound and orbital computed tomography.

Specimen: blood. This receptor was taken from a woman between 18 and 29 years old with Graves' hyperthyroidism. The V call is TRBV24-1, the J call TRBJ1-5; no firm D call. In DNA form, the CDR3 reads TGTGCCACCAGTGATACCGGGGGCAATCAGCCCCAGCATTTT. It translates to CATSDTGGNQPQHF.